The 6 T cell receptor beta chains below were found in one sample sequenced in a study of Graves' ophthalmopathy and Graves' hyperthyroidism (dated by TCRdb to the late 2010s). These reads were obtained on an Illumina HiSeq 2000. For repertoire sequencing, TCR beta CDR3 regions were amplified from RNA transcripts. The first round of RT-PCR was done with HTBI primers and the Qiagen OneStep RT-PCR kit, and was followed by a second round of multiplex PCR, then size selection and purification. The public reads were run again by TCRdb, first through fastp at Q25 and then through MiXCR, and only productive beta chains were kept. Each entry merges the rows of one CDR3 protein and shows their most common DNA and genes. The sample records 900,000 to 1,200,000 distinct CDR3 sequences, less than 45% of which are singletons. The ten largest clones take up around 10% of the sample. The sample comprised peripheral blood or thyroid tissue (not recorded which). The origin of the receptors is an adult man with Graves' hyperthyroidism.

The V and J genes are TRBV10-2 and TRBJ2-3; 12 bases are a match to TRBD2. With V trimmed by 7 bases and J by 0 bases, 8 bases remained unmatched. The CDR3 is made up of 17 amino acids. CDR1 WSHSY and CDR2 SAAADI come from the germline V gene. In DNA, the CDR3 is TGCGCCAGCAAGGGTCTAGCGGGGGGGCGCAGCACAGATACGCAGTATTTT. This sequence encodes CASKGLAGGRSTDTQYF.

The sample holds many counts of this clonotype. The J gene is TRBJ2-7, the V gene TRBV19; D remains unclear. The V end lost 4 bases, the J end lost 9 bases, and 16 bases lay between the germline ends. This CDR3 is built from 13 residues. Germline CDR1 is LNHDA and CDR2 is SQIVND (reference sequence). The CDR3 nucleotides are TGTGCCAGTAGTAGCGACGGCTCCTCGGCGCAGTACTTC. It yields the protein CASSSDGSSAQYF. The full variable domain, rest sourced from reference TRBV19 and TRBJ2-7, is DGGITQSPKYLFRKEGQNVTLSCEQNLNHDAMYWYRQDPGQGLRLIYYSQIVNDFQKGDIAEGYSVSREKKESFPLTVTSAQKNPTAFYLCASSSDGSSAQYFGPGTRLTVT.

This clonotype was detected many times. The chain links TRBV10-3 to TRBJ2-5; 7 bases align to TRBD2. Losses at the gene ends were 1 base for V and 2 bases for J; bases not matched to a gene: 7. Looked up from germline, CDR1 is ENHRY and CDR2 is SYGVKD. The CDR3 covers 16 residues. This CDR3 reads CAISELTSLSQETQYF. Written as DNA, the CDR3 is TGTGCCATCAGTGAGTTGACTAGCCTTAGTCAAGAGACCCAGTACTTC.

Many counts were recorded for this clonotype. J is TRBJ1-5 and V is TRBV20-1; unclear D gene. Trimming stripped 0 bases from V and 2 bases from J, with 5 bases between. The CDR3 loop spans 13 amino acids. CDR1 is DFQATT, CDR2 SNEGSKA, per germline (reference sequence). CDR3 loop: CSARDWGNQPQHF. The CDR3, as DNA: TGCAGTGCTAGAGATTGGGGCAATCAGCCCCAGCATTTT.

The chain combines TRBV10-3 with TRBJ2-5; D remains ambiguous. The V gene's germline CDR1 is ENHRY and CDR2 SYGVKD. CDR3 length: 11 residues. V was trimmed by 2 bases and J by 7 bases, leaving 5 bases between them. In DNA form, the CDR3 reads TGTGCCATCAGTGAGGGGTGGACCCAGTACTTC. Protein: CAISEGWTQYF.

This clonotype was picked up many times. The chain links TRBV4-3 to TRBJ1-6; D gene unclear. There are 16 residues in the CDR3. V lost 0 bases and J lost 4, with 10 bases in between. The V gene's germline CDR1 is LGHNA and CDR2 YSLEER. CDR3 sequence (DNA): TGCGCCAGCAGCCAAGAGTTTGAGATTTATAATTCACCCCTCCACTTT. Amino acids: CASSQEFEIYNSPLHF.